The T cell receptor (beta chain) described here comes from a study of cytomegalovirus exposure and HLA in healthy donors. Findings and limits, study-wide: Likely technical artifact: a cluster of highly shared sequence variants. It was taken for granted in presence/absence analyses that sequencing depth across donors was roughly uniform. In most subjects, TCR beta sequences reportedly gave accurate predictions of HLA-A and HLA-B alleles. Around 160 TCR beta chains were listed as cytomegalovirus-associated.

Between the trimmed V and J ends, which lost 6 bases and 6 bases, there was a span of 14 bases. This CDR3 has 13 amino acids. Germline V gives CDR1 MNHEY, CDR2 SVGAGI. 13 Jbeta primers and 60 Vbeta primers were used for the PCR. Libraries were prepared by immunoSEQ multiplex PCR; TCRdb keeps only in-frame clonotypes and omits some of them. The sample lists under 300,000 clones, roughly two thirds occurring once. About this clone itself: Antigen unknown.

The sample consisted of PBMCs. The receptor was derived from a female donor in good health and CMV-seronegative. V is TRBV6-5 and J is TRBJ1-2; the D is unclear. CDR3 sequence (DNA): TGTGCCAGCAGGAAGTTAGTCATCCATGGCTACACCTTC. It yields the protein CASRKLVIHGYTF.